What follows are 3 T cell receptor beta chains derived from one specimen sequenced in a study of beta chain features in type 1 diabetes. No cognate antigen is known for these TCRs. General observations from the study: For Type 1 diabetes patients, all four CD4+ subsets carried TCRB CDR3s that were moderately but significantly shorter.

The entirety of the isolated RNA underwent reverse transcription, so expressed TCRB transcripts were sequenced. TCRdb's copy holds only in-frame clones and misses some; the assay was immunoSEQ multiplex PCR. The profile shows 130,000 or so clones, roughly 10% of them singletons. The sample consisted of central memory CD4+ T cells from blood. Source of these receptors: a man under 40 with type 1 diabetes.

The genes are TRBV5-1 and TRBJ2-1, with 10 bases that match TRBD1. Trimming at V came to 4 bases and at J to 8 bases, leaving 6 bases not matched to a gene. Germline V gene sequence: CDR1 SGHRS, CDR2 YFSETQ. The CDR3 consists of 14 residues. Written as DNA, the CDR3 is TGCGCCAGCAGCACCCAAGGACAGGGGGATGAGCAGTTCTTC. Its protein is CASSTQGQGDEQFF.

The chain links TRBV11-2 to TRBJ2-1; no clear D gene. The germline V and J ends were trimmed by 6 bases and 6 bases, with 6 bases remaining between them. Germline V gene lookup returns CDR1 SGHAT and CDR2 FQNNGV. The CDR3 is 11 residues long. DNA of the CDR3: TGTGCCAGCAGGAGTGTCAATGAGCAGTTCTTC. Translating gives CASRSVNEQFF.

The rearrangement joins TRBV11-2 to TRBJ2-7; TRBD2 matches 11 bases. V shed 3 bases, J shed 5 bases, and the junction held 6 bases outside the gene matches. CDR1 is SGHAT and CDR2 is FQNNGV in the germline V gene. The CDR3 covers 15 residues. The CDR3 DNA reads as TGTGCCAGCAGCTTCTCGGGGACTAGCGGCGACGAGCAGTACTTC. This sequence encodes CASSFSGTSGDEQYF. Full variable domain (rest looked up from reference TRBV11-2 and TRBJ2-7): EAGVAQSPRYKIIEKRQSVAFWCNPISGHATLYWYQQILGQGPKLLIQFQNNGVVDDSQLPKDRFSAERLKGVDSTLKIQPAKLEDSAVYLCASSFSGTSGDEQYFGPGTRLTVT.